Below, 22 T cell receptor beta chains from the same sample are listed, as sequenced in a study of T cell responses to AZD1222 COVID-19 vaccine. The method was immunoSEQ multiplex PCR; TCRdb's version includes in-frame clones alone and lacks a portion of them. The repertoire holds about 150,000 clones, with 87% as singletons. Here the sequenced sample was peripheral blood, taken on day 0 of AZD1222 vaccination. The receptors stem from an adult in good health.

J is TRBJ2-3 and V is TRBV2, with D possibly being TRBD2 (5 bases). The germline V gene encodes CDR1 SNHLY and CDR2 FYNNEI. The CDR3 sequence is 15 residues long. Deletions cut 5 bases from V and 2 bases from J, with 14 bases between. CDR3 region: CASSIRGILTDTQYF. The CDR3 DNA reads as TGTGCCAGCAGTATCCGGGGAATCCTCACAGATACGCAGTATTTT.

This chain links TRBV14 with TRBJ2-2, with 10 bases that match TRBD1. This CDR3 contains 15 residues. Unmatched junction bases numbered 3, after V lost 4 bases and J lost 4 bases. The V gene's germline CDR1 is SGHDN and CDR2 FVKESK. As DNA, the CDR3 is TGTGCCAGCAGCCCAGGGACAGGGGCCACCGGGGAGCTGTTTTTT. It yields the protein CASSPGTGATGELFF.

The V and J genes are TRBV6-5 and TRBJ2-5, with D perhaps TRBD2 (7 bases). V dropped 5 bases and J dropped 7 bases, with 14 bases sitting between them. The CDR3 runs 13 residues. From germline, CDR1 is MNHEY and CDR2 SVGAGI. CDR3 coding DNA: TGTGCCAGCAGTCCAAAGGGGGGGATGACCCAGTACTTC. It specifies CASSPKGGMTQYF.

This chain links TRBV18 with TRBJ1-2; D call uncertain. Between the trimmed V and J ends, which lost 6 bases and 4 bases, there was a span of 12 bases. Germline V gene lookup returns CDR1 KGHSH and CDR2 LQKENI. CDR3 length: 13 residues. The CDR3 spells CASSDQIPYGYTF. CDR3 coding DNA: TGTGCCAGCTCCGACCAAATTCCCTATGGCTACACCTTC.

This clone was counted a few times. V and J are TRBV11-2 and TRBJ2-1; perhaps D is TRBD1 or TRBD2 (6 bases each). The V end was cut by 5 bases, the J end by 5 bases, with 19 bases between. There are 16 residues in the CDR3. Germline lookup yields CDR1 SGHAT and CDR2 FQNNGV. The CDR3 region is CASSGGGGMRNNEQFF. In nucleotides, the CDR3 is TGTGCCAGCAGCGGTGGGGGCGGGATGAGGAACAATGAGCAGTTCTTC.

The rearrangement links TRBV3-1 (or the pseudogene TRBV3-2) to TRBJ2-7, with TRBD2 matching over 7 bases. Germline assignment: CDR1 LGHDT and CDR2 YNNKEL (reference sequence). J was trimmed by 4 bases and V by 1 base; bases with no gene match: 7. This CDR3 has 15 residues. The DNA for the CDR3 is TGTGCCAGCAGCCAAGCTGGCGGGAGTGGGTACGAGCAGTACTTC. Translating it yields CASSQAGGSGYEQYF.

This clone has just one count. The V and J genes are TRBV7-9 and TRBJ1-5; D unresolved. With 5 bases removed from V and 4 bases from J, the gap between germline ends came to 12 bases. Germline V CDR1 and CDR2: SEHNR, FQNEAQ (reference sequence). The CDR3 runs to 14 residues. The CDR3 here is CASSRSERNQPQHF. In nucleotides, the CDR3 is TGTGCCAGCAGCCGAAGTGAGCGGAATCAGCCCCAGCATTTT.

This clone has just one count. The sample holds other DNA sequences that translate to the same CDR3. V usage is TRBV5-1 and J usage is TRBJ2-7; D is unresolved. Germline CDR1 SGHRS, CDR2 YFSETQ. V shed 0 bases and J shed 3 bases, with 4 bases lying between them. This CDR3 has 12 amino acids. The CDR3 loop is CASSLGGYEQYF. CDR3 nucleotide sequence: TGCGCCAGCAGCTTGGGGGGCTACGAGCAGTACTTC.

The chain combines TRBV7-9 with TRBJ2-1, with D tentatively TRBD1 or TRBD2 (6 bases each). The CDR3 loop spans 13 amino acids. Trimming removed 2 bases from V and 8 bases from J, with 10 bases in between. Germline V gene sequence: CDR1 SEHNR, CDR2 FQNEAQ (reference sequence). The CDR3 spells CASSLTGADEQFF. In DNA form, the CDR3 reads TGTGCCAGCAGCTTAACGGGGGCGGATGAGCAGTTCTTC.

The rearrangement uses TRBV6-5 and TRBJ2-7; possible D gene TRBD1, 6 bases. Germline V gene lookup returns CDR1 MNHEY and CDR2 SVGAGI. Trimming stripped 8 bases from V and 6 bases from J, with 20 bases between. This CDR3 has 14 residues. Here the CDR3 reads CASGTSTGPLEQYF. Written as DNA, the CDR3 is TGTGCCAGCGGCACCTCCACAGGGCCCCTCGAGCAGTACTTC.

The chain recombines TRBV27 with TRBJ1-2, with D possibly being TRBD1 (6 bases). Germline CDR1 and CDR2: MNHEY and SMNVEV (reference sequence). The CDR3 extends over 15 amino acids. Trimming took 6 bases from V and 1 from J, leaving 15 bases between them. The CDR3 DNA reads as TGTGCCAGCAGCCAACAGGGAGGGAGTAACTATGGCTACACCTTC. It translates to CASSQQGGSNYGYTF.

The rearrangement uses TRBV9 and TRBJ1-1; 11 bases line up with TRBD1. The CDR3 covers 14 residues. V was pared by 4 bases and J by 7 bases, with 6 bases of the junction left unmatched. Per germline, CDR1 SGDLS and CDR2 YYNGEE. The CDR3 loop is CASSRRTGGNEAFF. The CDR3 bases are TGTGCCAGCAGCCGGCGGACAGGGGGCAATGAAGCTTTCTTT.

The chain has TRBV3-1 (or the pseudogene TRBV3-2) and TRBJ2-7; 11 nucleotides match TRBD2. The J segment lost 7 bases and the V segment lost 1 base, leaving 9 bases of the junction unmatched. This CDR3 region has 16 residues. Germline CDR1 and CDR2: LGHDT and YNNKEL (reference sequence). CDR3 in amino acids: CASSQGGLAGRWEQYF. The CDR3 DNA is TGTGCCAGCAGCCAAGGAGGACTAGCGGGTCGTTGGGAGCAGTACTTC.

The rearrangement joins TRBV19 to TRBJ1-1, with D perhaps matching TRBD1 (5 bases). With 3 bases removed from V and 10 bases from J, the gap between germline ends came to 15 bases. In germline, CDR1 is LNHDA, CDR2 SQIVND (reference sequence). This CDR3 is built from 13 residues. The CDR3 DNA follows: TGTGCCAGTAGTATCAACTGGGGGAGGTTAGCTTTCTTT. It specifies CASSINWGRLAFF.

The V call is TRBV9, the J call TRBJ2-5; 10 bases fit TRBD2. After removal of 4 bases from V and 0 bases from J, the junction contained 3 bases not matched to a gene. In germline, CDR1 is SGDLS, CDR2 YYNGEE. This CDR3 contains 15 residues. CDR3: CASSSGTSDQETQYF. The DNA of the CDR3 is TGTGCCAGCAGCTCCGGGACTAGCGACCAAGAGACCCAGTACTTC.

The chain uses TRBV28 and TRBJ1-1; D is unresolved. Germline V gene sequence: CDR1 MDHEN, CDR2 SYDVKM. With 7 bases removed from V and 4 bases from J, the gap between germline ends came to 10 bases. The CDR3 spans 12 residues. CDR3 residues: CASTMAFTEAFF. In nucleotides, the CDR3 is TGTGCCAGCACCATGGCGTTCACTGAAGCTTTCTTT. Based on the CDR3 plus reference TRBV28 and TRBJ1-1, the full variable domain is DVKVTQSSRYLVKRTGEKVFLECVQDMDHENMFWYRQDPGLGLRLIYFSYDVKMKEKGDIPEGYSVSREKKERFSLILESASTNQTSMYLCASTMAFTEAFFGQGTRLTVV.

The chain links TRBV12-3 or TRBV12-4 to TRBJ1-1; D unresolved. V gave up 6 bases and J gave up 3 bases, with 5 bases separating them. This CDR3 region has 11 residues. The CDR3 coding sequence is TGTGCCAGCAGCCCATACACTGAAGCTTTCTTT. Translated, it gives CASSPYTEAFF.

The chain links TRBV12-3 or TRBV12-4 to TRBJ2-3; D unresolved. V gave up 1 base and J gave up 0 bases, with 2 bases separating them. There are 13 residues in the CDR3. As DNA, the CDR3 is TGTGCCAGCAGTTTAGTTAGCACAGATACGCAGTATTTT. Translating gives CASSLVSTDTQYF.

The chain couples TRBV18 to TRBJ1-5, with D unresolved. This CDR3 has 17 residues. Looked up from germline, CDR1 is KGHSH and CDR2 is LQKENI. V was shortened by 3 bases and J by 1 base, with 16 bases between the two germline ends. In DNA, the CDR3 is TGTGCCAGCTCACCTCTGGCTGGTCGAGGCAGCAATCAGCCCCAGCATTTT. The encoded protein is CASSPLAGRGSNQPQHF.

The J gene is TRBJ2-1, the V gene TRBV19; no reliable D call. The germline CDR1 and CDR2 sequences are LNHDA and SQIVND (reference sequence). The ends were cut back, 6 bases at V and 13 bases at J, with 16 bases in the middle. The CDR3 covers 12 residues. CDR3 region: CASRMNALIQFF. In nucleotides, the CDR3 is TGTGCCAGTAGGATGAACGCCCTAATACAGTTCTTC.

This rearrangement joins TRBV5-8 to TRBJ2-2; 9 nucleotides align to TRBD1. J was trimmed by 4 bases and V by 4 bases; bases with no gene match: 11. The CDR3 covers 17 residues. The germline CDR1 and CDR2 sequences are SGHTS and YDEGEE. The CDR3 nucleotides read TGTGCCAGCAGCCTTACCGGGACAGGGATGGGCACCGGGGAGCTGTTTTTT. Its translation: CASSLTGTGMGTGELFF.

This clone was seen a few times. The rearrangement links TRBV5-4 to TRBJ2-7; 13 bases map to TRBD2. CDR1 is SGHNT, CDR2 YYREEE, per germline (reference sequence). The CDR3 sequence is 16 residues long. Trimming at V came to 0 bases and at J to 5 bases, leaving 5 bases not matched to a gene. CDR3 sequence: CASSLGTSGSGNEQYF. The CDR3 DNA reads TGTGCCAGCAGCTTGGGGACTAGCGGGAGCGGCAACGAGCAGTACTTC.